The rows below give T cell receptor beta chains drawn from one sample of a study of Tregs in tolerant kidney transplant recipients. Sequencing was performed with immunoSEQ multiplex PCR; in TCRdb, only in-frame clones are kept and a portion is missing. Among some 50,000 clones listed, roughly 87% were seen once. Source: CD8+ T cells from blood (PBMCs), taken 12 months after the transplant. The receptors were gathered from a human patient who received a combined kidney and bone marrow transplant. Some T cells may arise from the graft donor. CDR3s include the opening cysteine and the closing phenylalanine or tryptophan. The D gene is left open where the match is weak. Size is stated for part of the rows, as once, few or many counts, or as a class when the clone is expanded.

v_gene: TRBV19
j_gene: TRBJ2-7
abundance: -
d_gene: TRBD2
CDR3aa: CASSPGLADYEQYF
CDR3nt: TGTGCCAGTAGCCCCGGACTAGCAGACTACGAGCAGTACTTC

v_gene: TRBV7-2
j_gene: TRBJ2-5
abundance: -
d_gene: TRBD2
CDR3aa: CASSPKLAGGWTQYF
CDR3nt: TGTGCCAGCAGCCCGAAACTAGCGGGGGGATGGACCCAGTACTTC

v_gene: TRBV6-6
j_gene: TRBJ1-5
abundance: few
d_gene: -
CDR3aa: CASKAQGENQPQHF
CDR3nt: TGTGCCTCCAAGGCACAGGGAGAGAATCAGCCCCAGCATTTT

v_gene: TRBV4-2
j_gene: TRBJ2-7
abundance: -
d_gene: -
CDR3aa: CASSQYGTNSYEQYF
CDR3nt: TGTGCCAGCAGCCAGTATGGGACAAACTCCTACGAGCAGTACTTC

v_gene: TRBV19
j_gene: TRBJ2-1
abundance: -
d_gene: TRBD1
CDR3aa: CASSITGANEQFF
CDR3nt: TGTGCCAGTAGTATAACAGGGGCAAATGAGCAGTTCTTC

v_gene: TRBV4-3
j_gene: TRBJ1-5
abundance: -
d_gene: TRBD1
CDR3aa: CASSQTTGGGQPQHF
CDR3nt: TGCGCCAGCAGCCAAACGACAGGGGGCGGTCAGCCCCAGCATTTT

v_gene: TRBV7-9
j_gene: TRBJ2-6
abundance: -
d_gene: -
CDR3aa: CASSFAYSGANVLTF
CDR3nt: TGTGCCAGCAGCTTTGCGTACTCTGGGGCCAACGTCCTGACTTTC

v_gene: TRBV27
j_gene: TRBJ1-1
abundance: -
d_gene: TRBD1
CDR3aa: CASSLGTGGRSEAFF
CDR3nt: TGTGCCAGCAGTTTAGGGACAGGGGGCAGGTCTGAAGCTTTCTTT

v_gene: TRBV13
j_gene: TRBJ2-3
abundance: -
d_gene: -
CDR3aa: CASSIDRSTDTQYF
CDR3nt: TGTGCCAGCAGCATCGACAGGAGCACAGATACGCAGTATTTT

v_gene: TRBV18
j_gene: TRBJ2-5
abundance: -
d_gene: -
CDR3aa: CASSPWTDVETQYF
CDR3nt: TGTGCCAGCTCACCCTGGACAGATGTGGAGACCCAGTACTTC

v_gene: TRBV25-1
j_gene: TRBJ2-1
abundance: -
d_gene: TRBD2
CDR3aa: CASSALAGGPGVFNEQFF
CDR3nt: TGTGCCAGCAGTGCTCTAGCGGGAGGGCCAGGGGTTTTTAATGAGCAGTTCTTC

v_gene: TRBV5-4
j_gene: TRBJ2-1
abundance: -
d_gene: TRBD2
CDR3aa: CASSSLGGGGALEQFF
CDR3nt: TGTGCCAGCAGTTCACTCGGGGGCGGGGGGGCCCTTGAGCAGTTCTTC

v_gene: TRBV9
j_gene: TRBJ2-7
abundance: -
d_gene: -
CDR3aa: CASSVAGALSYEQYF
CDR3nt: TGTGCCAGCAGCGTAGCAGGGGCCCTTTCTTACGAGCAGTACTTC

v_gene: TRBV28
j_gene: TRBJ1-6
abundance: few
d_gene: TRBD1
CDR3aa: CASSLGQGSSPLHF
CDR3nt: TGTGCCAGCAGTTTAGGACAGGGGAGTTCACCCCTCCACTTT

v_gene: TRBV15
j_gene: TRBJ2-3
abundance: -
d_gene: TRBD2
CDR3aa: CATRAGGSTDTQYF
CDR3nt: TGTGCCACCAGAGCGGGGGGTAGCACAGATACGCAGTATTTT

v_gene: TRBV28
j_gene: TRBJ2-5
abundance: -
d_gene: TRBD1
CDR3aa: CASKNRDSRTGETQYF
CDR3nt: TGTGCCAGCAAGAATCGGGACAGTAGGACGGGGGAGACCCAGTACTTC

v_gene: TRBV7-6
j_gene: TRBJ2-3
abundance: -
d_gene: -
CDR3aa: CASSLGPITDTQYF
CDR3nt: TGTGCCAGCAGCTTGGGGCCGATCACAGATACGCAGTATTTT

v_gene: TRBV27
j_gene: TRBJ2-1
abundance: -
d_gene: -
CDR3aa: CASSSGEYNEQFF
CDR3nt: TGTGCCAGCAGTTCGGGGGAGTACAATGAGCAGTTCTTC

v_gene: TRBV27
j_gene: TRBJ2-7
abundance: few
d_gene: TRBD1
CDR3aa: CARRTGSYEQYF
CDR3nt: TGTGCCAGGCGGACAGGGAGCTACGAGCAGTACTTC

v_gene: TRBV30
j_gene: TRBJ1-1
abundance: -
d_gene: -
CDR3aa: CAWSMRRGLFMNTEAFF
CDR3nt: TGTGCCTGGAGTATGCGCAGGGGCTTATTTATGAACACTGAAGCTTTCTTT

v_gene: TRBV19
j_gene: TRBJ1-2
abundance: once
d_gene: TRBD1
CDR3aa: CASISGTGTNYGYTF
CDR3nt: TGTGCCAGTATCTCCGGGACAGGAACTAACTATGGCTACACCTTC

v_gene: TRBV7-3
j_gene: TRBJ1-1
abundance: -
d_gene: -
CDR3aa: CASSGGPGGRTEAFF
CDR3nt: TGTGCCAGCAGCGGCGGTCCGGGAGGGAGGACTGAAGCTTTCTTT

v_gene: TRBV4-1
j_gene: TRBJ1-2
abundance: -
d_gene: TRBD1
CDR3aa: CASSQAPTGSGGYTF
CDR3nt: TGCGCCAGCAGCCAAGCTCCGACAGGGTCGGGCGGCTACACCTTC

v_gene: TRBV19
j_gene: TRBJ1-1
abundance: once
d_gene: -
CDR3aa: CASSMTGNTEAFF
CDR3nt: TGTGCCAGTAGTATGACAGGGAACACTGAAGCTTTCTTT

v_gene: TRBV4-3
j_gene: TRBJ2-7
abundance: -
d_gene: -
CDR3aa: CASSQAREYEQYF
CDR3nt: TGCGCCAGCAGCCAAGCCAGGGAATACGAGCAGTACTTC

v_gene: TRBV4-3
j_gene: TRBJ2-2
abundance: -
d_gene: -
CDR3aa: CASSQAVEGRSWELFF
CDR3nt: TGCGCCAGCAGCCAAGCTGTCGAGGGTAGATCTTGGGAGCTGTTTTTT

v_gene: TRBV7-2
j_gene: TRBJ1-1
abundance: -
d_gene: -
CDR3aa: CASSPWNTEAFF
CDR3nt: TGTGCCAGCAGCCCGTGGAACACTGAAGCTTTCTTT